A few counts support the clone carrying this T cell receptor beta chain. According to the study, TCR beta libraries were built with iRepertoire HTBI primers and CDR3-region Arm-PCR. TCRdb reprocessed the multiplex PCR reads with MiXCR, giving one entry per CDR3 protein. The sample yields about 440,000 distinct CDR3 sequences, more than 13% seen once. This sample was included in a study of regulatory T cells in long-lasting Graves disease. CDR1 is SGHTA and CDR2 is FQGNSA in the germline V gene. V was cut by 1 base and J by 2 bases, with 11 bases left in between. This CDR3 contains 15 residues. The time point: newly diagnosed GD, antithyroid drugs for less than 3 months. PBMC RNA served as the TCR library source. The same data also contributed to another study, on T cells in Graves' hyperthyroidism and ophthalmopathy.

The chain joins TRBV7-2 to TRBJ1-2, with TRBD1 as a possible D gene (5 bases). The TCR was taken from a woman under 40 with Graves disease. This sample comprised peripheral blood mononuclear cells (PBMCs), obtained at new diagnosis, from a patient treated with antithyroid drugs. CDR3 nucleotide sequence: TGTGCCAGCAGCTTAGGGCGGGGGGACAACTATGGCTACACCTTC. It encodes CASSLGRGDNYGYTF.